Each of the 28 T cell receptor beta chains below was sequenced from the same sample in a study of shared clonotypes between healthy human individuals (dated by TCRdb to between 2020 and 2021). Library preparation used the immunoSEQ multiplex PCR assay. Entries here come from immuneACCESS through TCRdb and include only in-frame sequences with V and J called. Some clones fail to appear in such tables; in the studies checked, an unresolved V gene covers under half of the shortfall, and the cause of the remainder is unknown. For this sample the table gives roughly 850,000 clones, of which around 96% were detected only once. The ten biggest clones cover less than 0.25% of the sample. CD8 naive samples consisted of CD45RO-negative cells that were positively selected for CCR7, yielding a CD45RA+CCR7+ population without TemRA cells. Input material: naive CD8+ T cells sorted from blood. The cell subset or site tag for this specimen amounts to: CD45RA+CCR7+. Source of these receptors: a man aged 25 to 40 in good health.

The chain has TRBV6-5 and TRBJ2-2; the D gene is possibly TRBD1 (5 bases). The germline V and J ends were trimmed by 5 bases and 4 bases, with 14 bases remaining between them. The CDR3 totals 15 residues. Germline values: CDR1 MNHEY, CDR2 SVGAGI. The CDR3 spells CASSQGETTTGELFF. The CDR3 DNA follows: TGTGCCAGCAGTCAGGGCGAGACAACCACCGGGGAGCTGTTTTTT.

This chain links TRBV19 with TRBJ1-1; 7 nucleotides match TRBD1. CDR3 length: 16 residues. Germline CDR1 and CDR2: LNHDA and SQIVND (reference sequence). J gave up 4 bases and V 3 bases, and 11 bases lay outside the gene matches. CDR3 region: CASSIETGMIVTEAFF. In DNA, the CDR3 is TGTGCCAGTAGTATCGAGACAGGGATGATCGTCACTGAAGCTTTCTTT.

Note on this clone: The germline gene is not matched at one end of the junction; a read error may be the cause. V is TRBV7-7 and J is TRBJ2-1; possible D gene TRBD1, 6 bases. This CDR3 spans 15 amino acids. Germline CDR1 SSHAT, CDR2 FNYEAQ (reference sequence). Here the CDR3 DNA reads TGTGCTAGCAGCTTCTTGGACCAGGGGACCAATGAGCAGTTCTTC. This codes for CASSFLDQGTNEQFF.

The rearrangement uses TRBV4-1 and TRBJ2-2; D might be TRBD2 (6 bases). Trimming pared 4 bases from V and 5 bases from J, leaving 17 bases between. The CDR3 spans 16 residues. CDR1 and CDR2 from the germline V gene are MGHRA and YSYEKL. The CDR3 loop reads CASSPRERAGTGELFF. Written as DNA, the CDR3 is TGCGCCAGCAGCCCTCGGGAGAGGGCGGGAACCGGGGAGCTGTTTTTT.

The V and J genes are TRBV5-1 and TRBJ2-5, with 11 bases identical to TRBD2. CDR1 and CDR2 (germline): SGHRS, YFSETQ. V shed 7 bases, J shed 2 bases, and the junction held 7 bases outside the gene matches. The CDR3 runs 15 residues. CDR3 sequence: CASRRLAGFQETQYF. The CDR3 DNA sequence: TGCGCCAGCCGGAGACTAGCGGGATTTCAAGAGACCCAGTACTTC.

The V call is TRBV5-4, the J call TRBJ1-2, with a weak D call TRBD1 (6 bases). Germline CDR1 reads SGHNT; CDR2 reads YYREEE (reference sequence). The CDR3 extends over 14 amino acids. The ends were cut back, 1 base at V and 6 bases at J, with 13 bases in the middle. CDR3 coding DNA: TGTGCCAGCAGCTTGACAGGGAGACCAGATGGCTACACCTTC. Protein: CASSLTGRPDGYTF.

CDR3 bases: TGCGCCAGCAGCCCAGGACTAGCCGAGTTCTTC. Amino acid sequence: CASSPGLAEFF. The V call is TRBV5-1, the J call TRBJ2-1, with 8 bases lining up with TRBD2. V trimming: 4 bases; J trimming: 14 bases; junction bases outside the gene matches: 5. The germline CDR1 and CDR2 sequences are SGHRS and YFSETQ. The CDR3 covers 11 residues.

The chain uses TRBV4-1 and TRBJ2-4, with D perhaps given as TRBD1 or TRBD2 (5 bases each). Trimming took 0 bases from V and 8 from J, leaving 8 bases between them. The CDR3 is made up of 13 amino acids. From germline, CDR1 is MGHRA and CDR2 YSYEKL. This chain's CDR3 is CASSQETADIQYF. Here the CDR3 DNA reads TGCGCCAGCAGCCAAGAGACAGCGGACATTCAGTACTTC.

This clone has only one observation. V is TRBV7-9 and J is TRBJ2-2; 12 nucleotides line up with TRBD2. The CDR3 runs 18 residues. CDR1 and CDR2 (germline): SEHNR, FQNEAQ (reference sequence). V lost 1 base, J lost 4 bases, and 7 bases stayed unmatched. CDR3 sequence reads: CASSLGLAGEVGTGELFF. As DNA, the CDR3 is TGTGCCAGCAGCTTAGGACTAGCGGGAGAGGTCGGCACCGGGGAGCTGTTTTTT.

The V gene is TRBV7-9, the J gene TRBJ1-2, with TRBD1 matching 7 bases. The CDR3 covers 14 residues. J gave up 4 bases and V 3 bases, and 5 bases lay outside the gene matches. Germline CDR1 is SEHNR and CDR2 is FQNEAQ (reference sequence). CDR3 region: CASSFTTGTYGYTF. The CDR3 nucleotides read TGTGCCAGCAGCTTTACGACAGGGACCTATGGCTACACCTTC.

The J gene is TRBJ2-1, the V gene TRBV15, with D unclear. This CDR3 comprises 16 residues. Germline V gene sequence: CDR1 LNHNV, CDR2 YYDKDF (reference sequence). Trimming pared 0 bases from V and 0 bases from J, leaving 9 bases between. CDR3 amino acids: CATSREVASSYNEQFF. Written as DNA, the CDR3 is TGTGCCACCAGCAGAGAGGTAGCCAGCTCCTACAATGAGCAGTTCTTC.

The chain employs TRBV28 and TRBJ1-5; D remains unclear. CDR3 length equals 15 residues. Germline-derived CDR1 and CDR2 are MDHEN and SYDVKM. Trimming shortened V by 4 bases and J by 1 base, and 11 bases separated the two germline ends. The CDR3 DNA reads TGTGCCAGCAGTTATACCCTCGGGAGCAATCAGCCCCAGCATTTT. This sequence encodes CASSYTLGSNQPQHF.

This rearrangement joins TRBV4-1 to TRBJ2-2, with TRBD1 matching over 8 bases. CDR1 is MGHRA and CDR2 is YSYEKL in the germline V gene. The CDR3 loop spans 14 amino acids. Unmatched junction bases numbered 3, after V lost 4 bases and J lost 5 bases. This CDR3 is CASSLRQGTGELFF. The CDR3 nucleotides read TGCGCCAGCAGCCTTCGACAGGGGACCGGGGAGCTGTTTTTT.

The CDR3 region is CSVESEGLGNTIYF. Written as DNA, the CDR3 is TGCAGCGTTGAATCAGAGGGTTTGGGAAACACCATATATTTT. The chain employs TRBV29-1 and TRBJ1-3, with D unresolved. The CDR3 spans 14 residues. V was cut by 2 bases and J by 4 bases, with 12 bases left in between. Germline V gene lookup returns CDR1 SQVTM and CDR2 ANQGSEA. Using reference TRBV29-1 and TRBJ1-3 for the parts outside the CDR3, the full variable domain is SAVISQKPSRDICQRGTSLTIQCQVDSQVTMMFWYRQQPGQSLTLIATANQGSEATYESGFVIDKFPISRPNLTFSTLTVSNMSPEDSSIYLCSVESEGLGNTIYFGEGSWLTVV.

This chain links TRBV5-4 with TRBJ2-7; 7 bases map to TRBD2. V trimming: 4 bases; J trimming: 1 base; junction bases outside the gene matches: 8. CDR3 size: 15 residues. Germline V CDR1 and CDR2: SGHNT, YYREEE (reference sequence). This chain's CDR3 is CASSPSAGVSYEQYF. For the CDR3, the DNA is TGTGCCAGCAGCCCCTCGGCGGGAGTGTCCTACGAGCAGTACTTC.

The chain is built from TRBV13 and TRBJ2-7; 12 positions agree with TRBD2. The V segment lost 5 bases and the J segment 3 bases; nucleotides outside the gene matches: 5. Germline V gene lookup returns CDR1 PRHDT and CDR2 FYEKMQ (reference sequence). This CDR3 is built from 15 residues. DNA of the CDR3: TGTGCCAGCAGCCCAAGACTAGCGGGAGTCTACGAGCAGTACTTC. Protein: CASSPRLAGVYEQYF.

The V call is TRBV4-3, the J call TRBJ2-7; D call uncertain. Germline V gene sequence: CDR1 LGHNA, CDR2 YSLEER. The CDR3 covers 18 residues. Between the trimmed V and J ends, which lost 0 bases and 5 bases, there was a span of 23 bases. The CDR3 region has the DNA TGCGCCAGCAGCCAAGATTCCCCTCCCTCACCCTCCAGGCACGAGCAGTACTTC. This encodes CASSQDSPPSPSRHEQYF.

The chain links TRBV6-6 to TRBJ2-7; D possibly corresponds to TRBD1 (6 bases). Trimming removed 6 bases from V and 1 base from J, with 10 bases in between. The CDR3 sequence is 13 residues long. Germline lookup yields CDR1 MNHNY and CDR2 SVGAGI (reference sequence). CDR3 residues: CASRDRTSYEQYF. The CDR3 DNA is TGTGCCAGCAGGGACAGAACTTCCTACGAGCAGTACTTC.

The V call is TRBV5-6, the J call TRBJ2-3; D might be TRBD2 (5 bases). Germline-derived CDR1 and CDR2 are SGHDT and YYEEEE. V lost 4 bases and J 4 bases, leaving 19 bases between the germline ends. The CDR3 has 16 amino acids. The CDR3 DNA is TGTGCCAGCAGCCTTGGTGGAGGCCCGTGGGCAGATACGCAGTATTTT. As protein: CASSLGGGPWADTQYF.

This chain uses TRBV14 with TRBJ2-2; D is uncertain. Germline V gene sequence: CDR1 SGHDN, CDR2 FVKESK. This CDR3 region has 14 residues. Between the trimmed V and J ends, which lost 1 base and 1 base, there was a span of 4 bases. CDR3 amino acids: CASSQAMNTGELFF. In DNA form, the CDR3 reads TGTGCCAGCAGCCAAGCGATGAACACCGGGGAGCTGTTTTTT.

CDR3 in DNA: TGCGCCAGCAGCCAGTATTCTAGCGGGCCCAGGGATGAGCAGTTCTTC. Translating gives CASSQYSSGPRDEQFF. This sequence joins TRBV4-3 and TRBJ2-1, with TRBD2 identical over 8 bases. V was pared by 3 bases and J by 8 bases, with 12 bases of the junction left unmatched. There are 16 residues in the CDR3. The V gene's germline CDR1 is LGHNA and CDR2 YSLEER.

The count of this clone is one. The chain combines TRBV7-2 with TRBJ2-3; D is uncertain. Trimming left V 2 bases short and J 6 bases short, with 6 bases between. The V gene's germline CDR1 is SGHTA and CDR2 FQGNSA. The CDR3 runs to 12 residues. CDR3 residues: CASSLPPDTQYF. CDR3 DNA sequence: TGTGCCAGCAGCTTACCCCCCGATACGCAGTATTTT.

The chain joins TRBV27 to TRBJ2-1, with D maybe TRBD1 (5 bases). The ends were cut back, 2 bases at V and 7 bases at J, with 15 bases in the middle. CDR1 and CDR2 (germline): MNHEY, SMNVEV (reference sequence). The CDR3 totals 15 residues. The CDR3 sequence: CASSLGAAVLNEQFF. The CDR3, as DNA: TGTGCCAGCAGTTTAGGGGCGGCAGTTCTTAATGAGCAGTTCTTC.

The chain is built from TRBV27 and TRBJ1-2, with a tentative D call TRBD1 (5 bases). CDR1 is MNHEY, CDR2 SMNVEV, per germline (reference sequence). This CDR3 spans 14 amino acids. V was trimmed by 6 bases and J by 1 base, leaving 12 bases between them. DNA of the CDR3: TGTGCCAGCAGGCCGGGACTGATTAACTATGGCTACACCTTC. Translated, it gives CASRPGLINYGYTF.

V and J are TRBV5-8 and TRBJ2-5; perhaps TRBD2 as D (5 bases). Trimming removed 2 bases from V and 6 bases from J, with 8 bases in between. There are 12 residues in the CDR3. Germline CDR1 is SGHTS and CDR2 is YDEGEE. The CDR3, as DNA: TGTGCCAGCAGCTTTGAGGGTCAGACCCAGTACTTC. This gives the protein CASSFEGQTQYF.

CDR3 bases: TGTGCCAGCAGCAACACCGGGACTGATTACGAGCAGTACTTC. Protein sequence: CASSNTGTDYEQYF. The chain combines TRBV5-4 with TRBJ2-7; D perhaps matches TRBD2 (6 bases). The CDR3 runs to 14 residues. Germline loops: CDR1 SGHNT, CDR2 YYREEE (reference sequence). V gave up 4 bases and J gave up 4 bases, with 15 bases separating them.

This chain uses TRBV27 with TRBJ1-5; weak D call: TRBD1 (6 bases). This CDR3 contains 15 residues. Looked up from germline, CDR1 is MNHEY and CDR2 is SMNVEV (reference sequence). Trimming left V 8 bases short and J 0 bases short, with 14 bases between. As DNA, the CDR3 is TGTGCCAGCCGGGGGGGGACAACTAGCAATCAGCCCCAGCATTTT. This gives the protein CASRGGTTSNQPQHF.

About this clone itself: The same CDR3 can be traced to other DNA sequences in this sample. The V and J genes are TRBV27 and TRBJ2-7, with 12 nucleotides matching TRBD1. Germline lookup yields CDR1 MNHEY and CDR2 SMNVEV (reference sequence). Trimming at V came to 5 bases and at J to 7 bases, leaving 6 bases not matched to a gene. The CDR3 has 14 amino acids. This CDR3 is CASSPGQGAGEQYF. CDR3 bases: TGTGCCAGCAGTCCGGGACAGGGGGCGGGAGAGCAGTACTTC.